The clone carrying this T cell receptor beta chain was observed a handful of times. This may be a read error: a much more frequent sequence differs by one nucleotide. This record comes from a study of blood T cells in healthy people across ages. The CDR3 length is 16 residues. Germline CDR1 is SGHTA and CDR2 is FQGTGA. A second PCR, run for roughly 7 to 11 cycles, used a sample-barcoded 5' primer plus a J-beta primer mix. MiXCR, run by TCRdb on the 5' RACE reads, gives a single entry per CDR3 protein. This sample has a few hundred thousand distinct CDR3 sequences, with 25% to 30% found just once. The source material was blood. The TCR was taken from a woman between 65 and 79 years old in good health. V and J are TRBV7-3 and TRBJ2-2; 11 positions match TRBD2. The CDR3 coding sequence is TGTGCCTGCAGTCTCGGGACTAGCGGAGGGACCGGGGAGCTGTTTTTT. Protein product: CACSLGTSGGTGELFF. Full variable domain (outside the CDR3, taken from reference TRBV7-3 and TRBJ2-2): GAGVSQTPSNKVTEKGKYVELRCDPISGHTALYWYRQSLGQGPEFLIYFQGTGAADDSGLPNDRFFAVRPEGSVSTLKIQRTERGDSAVYLCACSLGTSGGTGELFFGEGSRLTVL.